This TCR beta chain stems from a study of T cells in Graves' hyperthyroidism and ophthalmopathy. Study information: At the time of initial diagnosis and before any treatment, peripheral blood was collected.

Calling Graves' hyperthyroidism stable meant ophthalmopathy did not progress within 18 months. For the diagnoses, clinical symptoms, serum thyroxine and TRAb, thyroid ultrasound and orbital computed tomography were used. The source of the PBMCs was 10 ml of fresh peripheral blood. TCR beta CDR3 sequences were amplified from RNA transcripts. The HTBI primer set drove a first-round RT-PCR of the TCR CDR3. MiXCR, applied by TCRdb to the multiplex PCR reads, yields one record per CDR3 protein. Here the sample spans 300,000 to 350,000 distinct CDR3 sequences, roughly 18% being singletons. At least ten counts were recorded for this clonotype. CDR1 is MDHEN, CDR2 SYDVKM, per germline. The CDR3 runs 15 residues. V was pared by 3 bases and J by 5 bases, with 16 bases between.

The rearrangement uses TRBV28 and TRBJ2-5, with D hard to call. The clonotype originates from a woman between 50 and 59 years old with Graves' hyperthyroidism. Sequencing was carried out using blood. CDR3 region: CASSLGTERWETQYF. Written as DNA, the CDR3 is TGTGCCAGCAGTTTGGGAACTGAACGGTGGGAGACCCAGTACTTC.